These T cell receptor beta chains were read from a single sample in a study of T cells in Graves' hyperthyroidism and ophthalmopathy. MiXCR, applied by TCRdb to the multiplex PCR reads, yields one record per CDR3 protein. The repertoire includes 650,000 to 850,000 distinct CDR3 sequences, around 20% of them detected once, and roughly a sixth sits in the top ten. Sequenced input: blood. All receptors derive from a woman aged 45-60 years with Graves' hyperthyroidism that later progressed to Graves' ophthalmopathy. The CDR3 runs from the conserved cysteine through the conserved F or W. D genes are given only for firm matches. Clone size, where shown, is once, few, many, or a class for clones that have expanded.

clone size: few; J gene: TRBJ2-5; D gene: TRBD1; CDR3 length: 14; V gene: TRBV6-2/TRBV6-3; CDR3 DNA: TGTGCCGTAAAAACGACAGGGGGCCAAGAGACCCAGTACTTC; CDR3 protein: CAVKTTGGQETQYF
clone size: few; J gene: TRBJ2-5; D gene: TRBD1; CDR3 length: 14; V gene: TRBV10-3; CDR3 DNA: TGTGCCATCAGTACCTTGACAGGGACGGAGACCCAGTACTTC; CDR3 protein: CAISTLTGTETQYF
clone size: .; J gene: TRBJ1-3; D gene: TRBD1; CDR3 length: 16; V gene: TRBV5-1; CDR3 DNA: TGCGCCAGCAGCGGGCGGACAGGGAGCTCTGGAAACACCATATATTTT; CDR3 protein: CASSGRTGSSGNTIYF
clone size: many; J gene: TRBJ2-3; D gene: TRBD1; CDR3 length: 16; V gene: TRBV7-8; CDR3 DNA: TGTGCCAGCTTTCCCCTAGGACAGGGCAACACAGATACGCAGTATTTT; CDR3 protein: CASFPLGQGNTDTQYF
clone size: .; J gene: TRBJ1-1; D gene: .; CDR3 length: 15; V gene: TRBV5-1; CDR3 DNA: TGCGCCAGCAGCCCCTGGACGGAAATGAACACTGAAGCTTTCTTT; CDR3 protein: CASSPWTEMNTEAFF
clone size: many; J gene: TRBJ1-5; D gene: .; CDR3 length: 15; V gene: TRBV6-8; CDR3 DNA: TGTGCCAGCAGTTACCCCTGGGTTGAGAGTCAGCCCCAGCATTTT; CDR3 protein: CASSYPWVESQPQHF
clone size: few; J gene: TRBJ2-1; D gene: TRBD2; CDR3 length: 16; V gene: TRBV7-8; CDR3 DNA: TGTGCCAGCAGCTCCGGGACTAGCGGGGGGTTGGATGAGCAGTTCTTC; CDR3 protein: CASSSGTSGGLDEQFF
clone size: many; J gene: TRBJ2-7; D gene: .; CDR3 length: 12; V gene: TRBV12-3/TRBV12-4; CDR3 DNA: TGTGCCAGCAGCGTTTCCCCCTTCGAGCAGTACTTC; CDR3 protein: CASSVSPFEQYF
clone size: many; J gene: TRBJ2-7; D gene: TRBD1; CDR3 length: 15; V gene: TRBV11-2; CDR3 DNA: TGTGCCAGCAGCTCCGGACAGGGGGACTCCTACGAGCAGTACTTC; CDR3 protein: CASSSGQGDSYEQYF
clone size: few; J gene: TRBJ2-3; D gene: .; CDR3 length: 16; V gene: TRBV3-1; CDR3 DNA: TGTGCCAGCAGCCAAGACCCAGCTTCTAGCACAGATACGCAGTATTTT; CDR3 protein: CASSQDPASSTDTQYF
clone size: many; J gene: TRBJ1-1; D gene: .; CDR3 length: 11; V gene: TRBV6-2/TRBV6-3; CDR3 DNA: TGTGCCAGCAGTTACTTAGGTGAAGCTTTCTTT; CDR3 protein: CASSYLGEAFF
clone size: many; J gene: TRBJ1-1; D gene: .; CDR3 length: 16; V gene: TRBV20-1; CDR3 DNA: TGCAGTGCTAGAGACGGCAGGTTTCACATGAACACTGAAGCTTTCTTT; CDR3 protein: CSARDGRFHMNTEAFF
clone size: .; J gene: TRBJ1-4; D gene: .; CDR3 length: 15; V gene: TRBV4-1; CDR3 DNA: TGCGCCAGCAGCCAAACTCGGGGGGGGAATGAAAAACTGTTTTTT; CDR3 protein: CASSQTRGGNEKLFF
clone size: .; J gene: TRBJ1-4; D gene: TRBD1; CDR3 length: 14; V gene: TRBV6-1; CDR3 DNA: TGTGCCAGCAGGCTGACAGGGGAAAATGAAAAACTGTTTTTT; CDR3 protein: CASRLTGENEKLFF
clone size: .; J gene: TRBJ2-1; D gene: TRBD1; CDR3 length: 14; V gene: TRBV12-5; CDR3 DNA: TGTGCTAGTGGTCCGGGACAGGGGGTGAATGAGCAGTTCTTC; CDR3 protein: CASGPGQGVNEQFF
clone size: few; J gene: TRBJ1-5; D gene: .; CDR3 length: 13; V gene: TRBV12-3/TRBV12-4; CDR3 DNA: TGTGCCAGCAGTCCCTCGGTTGGTCAGCCCCAGCATTTT; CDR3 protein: CASSPSVGQPQHF
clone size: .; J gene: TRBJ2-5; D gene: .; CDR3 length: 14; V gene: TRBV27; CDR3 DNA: TGTGCCAGCAGTTTTTTGGACCGGCGGGAGACCCAGTACTTC; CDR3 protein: CASSFLDRRETQYF
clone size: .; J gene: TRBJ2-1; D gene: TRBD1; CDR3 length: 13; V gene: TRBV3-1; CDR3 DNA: TGTGCCAGCAGCCGCCGGGACAGCAATGAGCAGTTCTTC; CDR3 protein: CASSRRDSNEQFF
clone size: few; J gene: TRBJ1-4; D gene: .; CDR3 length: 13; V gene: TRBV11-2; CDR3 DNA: TGTGCCAGCAGCTTAGAGGTCATTGAAAAACTGTTTTTT; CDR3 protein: CASSLEVIEKLFF
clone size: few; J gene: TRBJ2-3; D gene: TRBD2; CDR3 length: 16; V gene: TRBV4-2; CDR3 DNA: TGTGCCAGCAGCCAAGATAGCGGGGGCCGCACAGATACGCAGTATTTT; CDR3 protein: CASSQDSGGRTDTQYF
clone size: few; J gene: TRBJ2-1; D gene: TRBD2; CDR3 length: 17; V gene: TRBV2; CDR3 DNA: TGTGCCAGCAGTAGGGAACGGACTAGCGGGGGGCTTAATGAGCAGTTCTTC; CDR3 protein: CASSRERTSGGLNEQFF
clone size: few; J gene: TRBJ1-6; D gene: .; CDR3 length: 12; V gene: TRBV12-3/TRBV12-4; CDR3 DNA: TGTGCCAGCACCGCGAATAATTCACCCCTCCACTTT; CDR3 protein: CASTANNSPLHF
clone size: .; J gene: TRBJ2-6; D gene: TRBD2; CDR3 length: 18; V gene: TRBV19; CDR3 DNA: TGTGCCAGTAGGCTCAGCGGGGGGGGTCTCGCTGGGGCCAACGTCCTGACTTTC; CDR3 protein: CASRLSGGGLAGANVLTF
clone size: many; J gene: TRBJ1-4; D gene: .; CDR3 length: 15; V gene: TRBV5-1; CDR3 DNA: TGCGCCAGCAGCTTGGGCCGGGCAACTAATGAAAAACTGTTTTTT; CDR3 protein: CASSLGRATNEKLFF
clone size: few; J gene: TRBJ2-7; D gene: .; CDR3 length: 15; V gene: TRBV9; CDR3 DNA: TGTGCCAGCAGCCCAGATGGAGGGGGGCCCTACGAGCAGTACTTC; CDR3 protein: CASSPDGGGPYEQYF
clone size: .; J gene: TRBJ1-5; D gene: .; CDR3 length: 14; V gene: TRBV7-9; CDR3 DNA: TGTGCCAGCAGAGCGGACACTAGCAATCAGCCCCAGCATTTT; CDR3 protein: CASRADTSNQPQHF
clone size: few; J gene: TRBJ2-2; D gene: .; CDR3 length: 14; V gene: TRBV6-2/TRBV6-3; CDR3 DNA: TGTGCCAGCAGTCCGACCCACGGGGCCGGGGAGCTGTTTTTT; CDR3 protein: CASSPTHGAGELFF
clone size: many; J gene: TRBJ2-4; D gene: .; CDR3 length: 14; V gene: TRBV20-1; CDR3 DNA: TGCAGTGCTCTAAGGCCAGGACCCGAAGACATTCAGTACTTC; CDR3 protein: CSALRPGPEDIQYF
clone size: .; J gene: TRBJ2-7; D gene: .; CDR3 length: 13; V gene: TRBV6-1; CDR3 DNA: TGTGCCAGCAGAGACCCGCCCCACTACGAGCAGTACTTC; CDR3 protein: CASRDPPHYEQYF
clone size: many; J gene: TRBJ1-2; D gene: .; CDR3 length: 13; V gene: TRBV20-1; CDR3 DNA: TGCAGTGCTAGGACAGGTTCCTACTATGGCTACACCTTC; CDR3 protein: CSARTGSYYGYTF
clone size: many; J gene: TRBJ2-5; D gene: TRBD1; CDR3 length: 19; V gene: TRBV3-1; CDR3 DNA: TGTGCCAGCAGCCAAGATAGGTCCCCCGGGACAGACCTTCAAGAGACCCAGTACTTC; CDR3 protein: CASSQDRSPGTDLQETQYF
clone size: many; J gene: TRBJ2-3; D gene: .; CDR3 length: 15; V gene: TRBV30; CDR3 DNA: TGTGCCTGGAGTGTGTTAGGCATGAAGGGAGATACGCAGTATTTT; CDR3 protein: CAWSVLGMKGDTQYF
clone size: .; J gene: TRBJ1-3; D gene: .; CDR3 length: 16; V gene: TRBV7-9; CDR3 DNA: TGTGCCAGCAGCCCCGACAGGAAGTACTCTGGAAACACCATATATTTT; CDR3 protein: CASSPDRKYSGNTIYF
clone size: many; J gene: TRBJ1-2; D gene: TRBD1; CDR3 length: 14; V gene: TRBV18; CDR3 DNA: TGTGCCAGCTCACTACGGACAGGGGAAGGCGGCTACACCTTC; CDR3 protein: CASSLRTGEGGYTF
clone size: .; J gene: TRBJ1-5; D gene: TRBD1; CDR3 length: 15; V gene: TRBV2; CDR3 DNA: TGTGCCAGCAGAGGGACAGGATTCGTTGGTCAGCCCCAGCATTTT; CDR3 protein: CASRGTGFVGQPQHF
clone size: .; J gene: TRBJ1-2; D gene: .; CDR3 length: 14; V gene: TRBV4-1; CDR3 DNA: TGCGCCAGCAGCCCCATCCAGGAGGGCTATGGCTACACCTTC; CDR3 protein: CASSPIQEGYGYTF
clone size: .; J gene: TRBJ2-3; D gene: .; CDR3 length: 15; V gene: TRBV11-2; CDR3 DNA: TGTGCCAGCATCCAATCGGGGGGCCACACAGATACGCAGTATTTT; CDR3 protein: CASIQSGGHTDTQYF
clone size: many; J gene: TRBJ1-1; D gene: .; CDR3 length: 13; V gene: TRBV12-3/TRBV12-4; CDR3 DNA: TGTGCCAGCAAGGAGGGATTGAACACTGAAGCTTTCTTT; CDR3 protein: CASKEGLNTEAFF
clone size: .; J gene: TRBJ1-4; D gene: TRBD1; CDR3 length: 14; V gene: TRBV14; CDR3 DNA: TGTGCCAGCAGCCCCGGGACAGGTGACGGAAAACTGTTTTTT; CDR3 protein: CASSPGTGDGKLFF
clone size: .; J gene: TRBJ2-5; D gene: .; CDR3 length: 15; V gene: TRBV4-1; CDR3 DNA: TGCGCCAGCAGCCACCCTCGGGGGCAGCAAGAGACCCAGTACTTC; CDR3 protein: CASSHPRGQQETQYF
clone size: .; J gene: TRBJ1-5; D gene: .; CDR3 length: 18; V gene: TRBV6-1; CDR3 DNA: TGTGCCAGCAGTGGGGGGGGCTTAAGGGCAGGGCGGTTCCAGCCCCAGCATTTT; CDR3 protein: CASSGGGLRAGRFQPQHF
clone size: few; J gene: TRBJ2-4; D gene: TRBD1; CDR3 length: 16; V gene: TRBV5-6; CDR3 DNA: TGTGCCAGCAGCCGACAGGGACAGTATGCCAAAAACATTCAGTACTTC; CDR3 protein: CASSRQGQYAKNIQYF
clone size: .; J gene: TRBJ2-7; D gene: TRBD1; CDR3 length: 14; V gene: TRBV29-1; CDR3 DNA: TGCAGCGTACTCGGACAGGGGACATTCCACGAGCAGTACTTC; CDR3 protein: CSVLGQGTFHEQYF